One and the same sample provided the 20 T cell receptor beta chains below, sequenced in a study of cytomegalovirus exposure and HLA in healthy donors. Both 60 Vbeta primers and 13 Jbeta primers went into the PCR. Assay: immunoSEQ multiplex PCR; the TCRdb copy retains only in-frame clones and omits some. This sample has approximately 210,000 clones; over 60% occur once, and the top ten carry 1.1%. The sequenced sample consisted of PBMCs. These TCRs come from a woman aged 40 to 50 in good health and CMV-seronegative.

The chain uses TRBV7-6 and TRBJ1-1; 7 nucleotides agree with TRBD1. The CDR3 has 13 amino acids. Germline V lookup: CDR1 SGHVS, CDR2 FNYEAQ. The J segment lost 5 bases and the V segment lost 5 bases, leaving 5 bases of the junction unmatched. CDR3 nucleotide sequence: TGTGCCAGCAGCCTACAACAGGGGACTGAAGCTTTCTTT. The encoded protein is CASSLQQGTEAFF.

This clone was seen only once. The chain links TRBV15 to TRBJ2-7; 9 positions match TRBD1. CDR1 and CDR2 from the germline V gene are LNHNV and YYDKDF (reference sequence). This CDR3 has 19 residues. The V gene end was trimmed by 2 bases and the J gene end by 1 base; junction bases not matched to a gene: 15. The CDR3 spells CATSRSATPGQGNSYEQYF. Here the CDR3 DNA reads TGTGCCACCAGCAGATCCGCCACACCGGGACAGGGAAATTCCTACGAGCAGTACTTC.

The chain employs TRBV11-3 and TRBJ1-1, with 7 bases matching TRBD1. CDR1 is SGHNT, CDR2 YENEEA, per germline. Unmatched junction bases numbered 8, after V lost 6 bases and J lost 4 bases. The CDR3 contains 14 residues. The CDR3 loop reads CASSQTGLGTEAFF. In DNA, the CDR3 is TGTGCCAGCAGTCAGACAGGGTTGGGCACTGAAGCTTTCTTT.

The genes are TRBV5-6 and TRBJ1-1; tentatively, D is TRBD1 (5 bases). This CDR3 has 15 residues. CDR1 is SGHDT and CDR2 is YYEEEE in the germline V gene. Trimming took 2 bases from V and 5 from J, leaving 16 bases between them. In DNA form, the CDR3 reads TGTGCCAGCAGCTTAATAGGGGTAAAGACTACTGAAGCTTTCTTT. This sequence encodes CASSLIGVKTTEAFF.

V gene TRBV20-1 combines with J gene TRBJ2-1, with unresolved D. The length of the CDR3 is 10 residues. Per germline, CDR1 DFQATT and CDR2 SNEGSKA (reference sequence). V shed 5 bases and J shed 5 bases, with 4 bases lying between them. CDR3 loop: CSARDNEQFF. DNA of the CDR3: TGCAGTGCTCGCGACAATGAGCAGTTCTTC.

V gene TRBV18 combines with J gene TRBJ2-5; D ambiguous. The CDR3 runs to 12 residues. Germline-derived CDR1 and CDR2 are KGHSH and LQKENI. V shed 3 bases and J shed 1 base, with 3 bases lying between them. Here the CDR3 reads CASSPRQETQYF. Written as DNA, the CDR3 is TGTGCCAGCTCACCCCGCCAAGAGACCCAGTACTTC.

The chain joins TRBV11-2 to TRBJ1-6, with a possible D match to TRBD1 (6 bases). Germline CDR1 SGHAT, CDR2 FQNNGV. Trimming removed 5 bases from V and 1 base from J, with 12 bases in between. The CDR3 is made up of 16 amino acids. The chain's CDR3 is CASSRGGASYNSPLHF. DNA for the CDR3: TGTGCCAGCAGCCGAGGGGGGGCTTCCTATAATTCACCCCTCCACTTT.

In this sample, this clone turned up a few times. The rearrangement uses TRBV7-3 and TRBJ2-5; 7 nucleotides align to TRBD2. In germline, CDR1 is SGHTA, CDR2 FQGTGA. The CDR3 runs to 15 residues. V was pared by 2 bases and J by 4 bases, with 7 bases of the junction left unmatched. In DNA, the CDR3 is TGTGCCAGCAGCTTAGGCGGGAGTATTGGAGAGACCCAGTACTTC. This encodes CASSLGGSIGETQYF. Drawing the rest from reference TRBV7-3 and TRBJ2-5, the complete variable domain is GAGVSQTPSNKVTEKGKYVELRCDPISGHTALYWYRQSLGQGPEFLIYFQGTGAADDSGLPNDRFFAVRPEGSVSTLKIQRTERGDSAVYLCASSLGGSIGETQYFGPGTRLLVL.

The V call is TRBV7-8, the J call TRBJ1-1, with 8 bases matching TRBD1. Germline-derived CDR1 and CDR2 are SGHVS and FQNEAQ. The CDR3 has 15 residues. V lost 1 base and J lost 1; bases outside the gene matches: 2. This CDR3 is CASSLVTGGNTEAFF. DNA for the CDR3: TGTGCCAGCAGCTTAGTAACAGGGGGGAACACTGAAGCTTTCTTT.

The chain uses TRBV2 and TRBJ1-2; D possibly corresponds to TRBD1 (6 bases). This CDR3 has 13 residues. Germline assignment: CDR1 SNHLY and CDR2 FYNNEI. Trimming shortened V by 5 bases and J by 4 bases, and 11 bases separated the two germline ends. The CDR3 nucleotides read TGTGCCAGCAGTACACAGGGATCCTATGGCTACACCTTC. Protein: CASSTQGSYGYTF.

The rearrangement joins TRBV5-1 to TRBJ2-5, with D possibly TRBD2 on 6 matching bases. V dropped 7 bases and J dropped 5 bases, with 21 bases sitting between them. From germline, CDR1 is SGHRS and CDR2 YFSETQ. The CDR3 is made up of 15 amino acids. CDR3 amino acids: CASHRDSGTMETQYF. DNA for the CDR3: TGCGCCAGCCACCGGGACTCCGGGACCATGGAGACCCAGTACTTC.

The chain is built from TRBV7-2 and TRBJ2-1; D is unresolved. This CDR3 comprises 12 residues. V lost 3 bases, J lost 7 bases, and 7 bases lay in between. Germline CDR1 and CDR2: SGHTA and FQGNSA. The CDR3 region has the DNA TGTGCCAGCAGCTTTTATCGGAATGAGCAGTTCTTC. Encoded protein: CASSFYRNEQFF.

The chain carries TRBV6-1 and TRBJ1-5; tentatively, D is TRBD1 (5 bases). The V and J ends lost 6 bases and 4 bases respectively, with 13 bases between them. CDR1 and CDR2 (germline): MNHNS, SASEGT. The CDR3 runs to 14 residues. CDR3 protein: CASSVGGSNQPQHF. The CDR3 region has the DNA TGTGCCAGCAGCGTCGGGGGGAGTAATCAGCCCCAGCATTTT.

The chain carries TRBV18 and TRBJ1-2; a possible D gene is TRBD1 (5 bases). CDR3 length: 13 residues. CDR1 KGHSH and CDR2 LQKENI come from the germline V gene. V was clipped by 6 bases and J by 6 bases, with 14 bases between them. CDR3 residues: CASSPLLRDGYTF. CDR3 in DNA: TGTGCCAGCTCGCCCCTTCTCAGGGATGGCTACACCTTC.

The chain joins TRBV19 to TRBJ2-3, with D unresolved. This CDR3 comprises 15 residues. The germline V and J ends were trimmed by 0 bases and 4 bases, with 11 bases remaining between them. The germline CDR1 and CDR2 sequences are LNHDA and SQIVND (reference sequence). The CDR3 protein is CASSIDRSRADTQYF. CDR3 bases: TGTGCCAGTAGTATAGATCGGTCCCGGGCAGATACGCAGTATTTT.

This chain joins TRBV7-2 and TRBJ1-1; D is uncertain. The CDR3 has 13 residues. V lost 2 bases and J 6 bases, leaving 10 bases between the germline ends. CDR1 is SGHTA and CDR2 is FQGNSA in the germline V gene. CDR3 DNA: TGTGCCAGCAGCTTATCCGTCGGTCCTGAAGCTTTCTTT. It codes for CASSLSVGPEAFF.

The chain combines TRBV11-2 with TRBJ1-4; 8 bases agree with TRBD1. CDR1 and CDR2 from the germline V gene are SGHAT and FQNNGV. CDR3 length: 14 amino acids. V gave up 10 bases and J gave up 5 bases; unmatched junction bases: 9. The CDR3 is CATTQDRANEKLFF. The DNA of the CDR3 is TGTGCCACCACCCAGGACAGGGCGAATGAAAAACTGTTTTTT.

The rearrangement links TRBV19 to TRBJ1-1; possible D gene TRBD1, 6 bases. Looked up from germline, CDR1 is LNHDA and CDR2 is SQIVND (reference sequence). The CDR3 is 16 amino acids. The V end was cut by 2 bases, the J end by 4 bases, with 17 bases between. The CDR3 DNA sequence: TGTGCCAGTAGTATAAGGGGCCTGAGGGGGGGCACTGAAGCTTTCTTT. As protein: CASSIRGLRGGTEAFF.

The chain has TRBV11-2 and TRBJ2-1; D is possibly TRBD2 (5 bases). The CDR3 spans 11 residues. Germline CDR1 reads SGHAT; CDR2 reads FQNNGV. Written as DNA, the CDR3 is TGTGCTTTATCGTGGGGAGCTGAGCAGTTCTTC. This codes for CALSWGAEQFF.

The chain links TRBV7-3 to TRBJ2-1; the match to TRBD2 covers 7 bases. Per germline, CDR1 SGHTA and CDR2 FQGTGA. J gave up 5 bases and V 5 bases, and 9 bases lay outside the gene matches. The CDR3 is made up of 15 amino acids. The CDR3 coding sequence is TGTGCCAGCAGCCCGGGGGTAGCGGGCCACAATGAGCAGTTCTTC. Its translation: CASSPGVAGHNEQFF.